Sequencing of this T cell receptor beta chain was carried out in a study of spatial heterogeneity in lung cancer. This clonotype qualifies as medium-sized. Its specificity is not known. Every molecule of TCR cDNA had its own unique molecular identifier. TCRdb processed the 5' RACE reads anew with MiXCR; each CDR3 protein has one entry. The repertoire has 2,700 or so distinct CDR3 sequences, approximately 1.3% of them found once; the top ten carry about 11%. As for time point: sample taken at primary tumor resection. Whole RNA was taken from tumor, nontumor lung or frozen PBMC; it was then sequenced unsorted. Study-wide points: Mutation counts in tumors were tracked by counts of expanded intratumoral alpha and beta TCRs.

This clonotype was sampled from a male donor with early-stage non-small cell lung cancer. The sample was lung tumor tissue, taken at surgery.

CDR3 in amino acids: CSARVRAANEKLFF. In DNA form, the CDR3 reads TGCAGTGCTAGGGTGAGGGCAGCTAATGAAAAACTGTTTTTT. V gene TRBV20-1 combines with J gene TRBJ1-4; no reliable D call. The CDR3 is made up of 14 amino acids. Germline CDR1 and CDR2: DFQATT and SNEGSKA (reference sequence). V lost 3 bases and J lost 3, with 11 bases in between.